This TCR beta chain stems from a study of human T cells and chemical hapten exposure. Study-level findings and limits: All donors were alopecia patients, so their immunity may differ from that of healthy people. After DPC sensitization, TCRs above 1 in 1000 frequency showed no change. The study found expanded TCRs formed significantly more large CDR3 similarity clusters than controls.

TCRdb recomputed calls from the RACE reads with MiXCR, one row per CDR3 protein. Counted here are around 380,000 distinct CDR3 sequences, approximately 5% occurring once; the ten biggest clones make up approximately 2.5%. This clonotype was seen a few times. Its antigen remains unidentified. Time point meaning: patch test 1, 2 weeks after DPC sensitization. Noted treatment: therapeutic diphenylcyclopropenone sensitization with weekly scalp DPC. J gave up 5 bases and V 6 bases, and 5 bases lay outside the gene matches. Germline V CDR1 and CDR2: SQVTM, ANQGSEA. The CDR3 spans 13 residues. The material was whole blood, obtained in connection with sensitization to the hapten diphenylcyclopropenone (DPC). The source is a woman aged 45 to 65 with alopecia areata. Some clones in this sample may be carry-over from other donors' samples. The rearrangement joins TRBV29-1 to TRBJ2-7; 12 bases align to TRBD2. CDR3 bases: TGCAGCGTCCTAGCGGGAGGGCTACACGAGCAGTACTTC. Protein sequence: CSVLAGGLHEQYF.